The T cell receptor (beta chain) under discussion was sequenced for a study of T cells in Graves' hyperthyroidism and ophthalmopathy. This clonotype turned up a few times. From RNA transcripts, TCR beta CDR3 regions were amplified. RT-PCR in the first round (using the HTBI primer set) targeted the TCR CDR3. MiXCR, run by TCRdb on the multiplex PCR reads, gives a single entry per CDR3 protein. The table includes over 700,000 distinct CDR3 sequences, about a third detected once. CDR1 MGHRA and CDR2 YSYEKL come from the germline V gene. Deletions cut 1 base from V and 6 bases from J, with 10 bases between. The CDR3 spans 13 residues.

This clonotype was obtained from a woman aged 40-49 years with Graves' hyperthyroidism. The J gene is TRBJ2-7, the V gene TRBV4-1; D remains ambiguous. Sequencing was carried out using blood. The CDR3 DNA reads TGCGCCAGCAGCCAAGTGTCAGGACCCGAGCAGTACTTC. Translated: CASSQVSGPEQYF.